This T cell receptor (beta chain) was profiled in a study of blood T cell repertoires in COVID-19. Across the study: Some COVID-19 samples were acute and others convalescent; all came from the United States, Italy and Spain. PBMCs, B-cell-depleted T cells, or T cells provided the cDNA or gDNA that made up the material.

In the original workflow: Amplification from reference gene primers served as the basis for estimated nucleated cell counts. Here immunoSEQ multiplex PCR was the method, and the copy in TCRdb shows in-frame clones only, minus some. V, J and clone size were drawn from that table, and D and trimming were deduced from the DNA. The sample lists roughly 200,000 clones, around 80% occurring once. The V and J ends lost 10 bases and 8 bases respectively, with 15 bases between them. Per the germline V gene, CDR1 is LNHDA and CDR2 is SQIVND (reference sequence). The CDR3 loop spans 12 amino acids. This clone showed up just a few times.

The sequenced material came from peripheral blood. The chain carries TRBV19 and TRBJ2-1, with D possibly TRBD2 on 6 matching bases. This receptor was taken from a human donor in a cohort sampled during active COVID-19. The CDR3: CATGLRLDEQFF. CDR3 nucleotides: TGTGCCACCGGACTACGGCTCGATGAGCAGTTCTTC.